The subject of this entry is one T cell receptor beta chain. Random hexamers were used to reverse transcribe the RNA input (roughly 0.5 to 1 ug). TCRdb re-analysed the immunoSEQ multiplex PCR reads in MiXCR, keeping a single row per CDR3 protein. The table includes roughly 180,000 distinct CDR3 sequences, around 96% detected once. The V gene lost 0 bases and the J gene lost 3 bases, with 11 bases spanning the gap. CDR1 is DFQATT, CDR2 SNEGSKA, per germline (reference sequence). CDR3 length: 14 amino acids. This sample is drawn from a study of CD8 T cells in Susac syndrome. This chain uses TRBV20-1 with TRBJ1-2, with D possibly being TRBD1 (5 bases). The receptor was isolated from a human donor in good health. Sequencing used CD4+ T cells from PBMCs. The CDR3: CSARDPRGDYGYTF. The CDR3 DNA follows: TGCAGTGCTAGAGACCCTCGGGGGGACTATGGCTACACCTTC.